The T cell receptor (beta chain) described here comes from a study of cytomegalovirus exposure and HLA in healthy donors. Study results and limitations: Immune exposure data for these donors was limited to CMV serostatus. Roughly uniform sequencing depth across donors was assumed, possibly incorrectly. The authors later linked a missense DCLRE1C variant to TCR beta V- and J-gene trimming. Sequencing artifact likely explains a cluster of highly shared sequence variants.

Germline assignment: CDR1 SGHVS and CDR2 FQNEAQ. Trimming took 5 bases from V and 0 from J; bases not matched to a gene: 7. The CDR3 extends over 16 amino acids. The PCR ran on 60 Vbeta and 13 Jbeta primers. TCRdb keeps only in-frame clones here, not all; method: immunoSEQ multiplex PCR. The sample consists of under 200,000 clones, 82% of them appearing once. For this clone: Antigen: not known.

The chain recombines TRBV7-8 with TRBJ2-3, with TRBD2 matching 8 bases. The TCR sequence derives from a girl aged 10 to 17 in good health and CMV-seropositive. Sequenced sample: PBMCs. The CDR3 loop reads CASSELSGGSTDTQYF. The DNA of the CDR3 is TGTGCCAGCAGCGAACTAAGCGGGGGTAGCACAGATACGCAGTATTTT.